What follows describes a single T cell receptor beta chain. Its cognate antigen is unknown. These data come from a study of OX40 agonist ivuxolimab in advanced cancers. Study details: Every 2 weeks, patients got intravenous ivuxolimab at one of six dose levels (0.01-10 mg/kg). Partial response was recorded in three patients: one hepatocellular carcinoma and two cutaneous melanoma cases. The study, taken as a whole, reports: At doses 0.1 to 3.0 mg/kg, CD4+ and CD8+ clones expanded.

Here immunoSEQ multiplex PCR was the method, and the copy in TCRdb shows in-frame clones only, minus some. The sample includes approximately 22,000 clones, nearly 85% of them seen just once. Here the sequenced sample was CD4+ or CD8+ T cells sorted from blood, taken in a trial of the OX40 agonist ivuxolimab. The receptor was derived from an adult with an advanced solid tumor such as melanoma, head and neck, liver or kidney cancer.

The CDR3 sequence is CAWSEGRLTNTGELFF. The CDR3 DNA reads as TGTGCCTGGAGCGAGGGGCGACTAACGAACACCGGGGAGCTGTTTTTT. This chain uses TRBV30 with TRBJ2-2; possibly TRBD1 or TRBD2 for D (5 bases each). CDR1 and CDR2 (germline): GTSNPN, SVGIG (reference sequence). V gave up 3 bases and J gave up 0 bases, with 14 bases separating them. The length of the CDR3 is 16 residues.